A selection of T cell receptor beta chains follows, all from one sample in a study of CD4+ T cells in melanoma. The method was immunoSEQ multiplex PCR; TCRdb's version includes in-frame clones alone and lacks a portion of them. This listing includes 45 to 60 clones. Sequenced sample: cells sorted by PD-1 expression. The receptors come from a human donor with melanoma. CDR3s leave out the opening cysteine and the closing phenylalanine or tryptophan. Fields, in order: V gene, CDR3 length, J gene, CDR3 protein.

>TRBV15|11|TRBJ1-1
ATSRNMRTEAF
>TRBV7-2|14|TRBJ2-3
ASSLIAGGVGDTQY
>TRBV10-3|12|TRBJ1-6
AISVGQNNSPLH
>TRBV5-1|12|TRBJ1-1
ASSLVLGGYEAF
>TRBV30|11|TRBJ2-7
AWSPGTGVEQY
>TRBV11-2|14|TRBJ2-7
ASSLEVLAGVYEQY
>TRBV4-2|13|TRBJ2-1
ASSQEVSSYNEQF
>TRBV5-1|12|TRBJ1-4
ASSVQGGFEKLF
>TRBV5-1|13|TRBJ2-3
ASSFLAGEADTQY
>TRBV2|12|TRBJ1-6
ASSQDRGYSPLH